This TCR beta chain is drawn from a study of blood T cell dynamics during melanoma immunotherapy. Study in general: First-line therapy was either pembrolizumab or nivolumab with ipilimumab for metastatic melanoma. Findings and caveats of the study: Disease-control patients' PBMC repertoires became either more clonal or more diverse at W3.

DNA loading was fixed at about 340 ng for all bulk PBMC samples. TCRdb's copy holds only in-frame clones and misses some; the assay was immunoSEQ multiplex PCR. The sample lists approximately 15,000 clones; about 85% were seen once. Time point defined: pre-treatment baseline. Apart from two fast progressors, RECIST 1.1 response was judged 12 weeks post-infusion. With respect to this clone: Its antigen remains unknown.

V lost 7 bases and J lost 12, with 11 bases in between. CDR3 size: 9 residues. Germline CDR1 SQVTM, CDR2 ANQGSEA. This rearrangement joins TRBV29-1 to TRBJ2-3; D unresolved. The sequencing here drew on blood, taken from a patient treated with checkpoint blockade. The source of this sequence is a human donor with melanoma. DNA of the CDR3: TGCAGCGCCGGGCCCCCCCAGTATTTT. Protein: CSAGPPQYF.